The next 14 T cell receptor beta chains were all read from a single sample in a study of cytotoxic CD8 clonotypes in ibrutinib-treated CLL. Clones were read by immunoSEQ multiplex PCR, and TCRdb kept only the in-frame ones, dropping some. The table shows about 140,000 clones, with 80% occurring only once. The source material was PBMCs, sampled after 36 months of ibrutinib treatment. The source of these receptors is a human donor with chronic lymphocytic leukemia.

The chain's CDR3 is CAISDRDRGFYGYTF. In DNA form, the CDR3 reads TGTGCCATCAGTGACCGGGACAGGGGATTCTATGGCTACACCTTC. The rearrangement links TRBV10-3 to TRBJ1-2; 10 positions match TRBD1. With V trimmed by 3 bases and J by 4 bases, 5 bases remained unmatched. The germline V gene encodes CDR1 ENHRY and CDR2 SYGVKD. The CDR3 is made up of 15 amino acids.

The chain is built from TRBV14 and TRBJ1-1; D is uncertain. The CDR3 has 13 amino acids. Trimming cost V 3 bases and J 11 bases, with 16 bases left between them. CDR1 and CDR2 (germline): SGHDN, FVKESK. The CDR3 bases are TGTGCCAGCAGCCACCGAAGGACGGACGGCGCTTTCTTT. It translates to CASSHRRTDGAFF.

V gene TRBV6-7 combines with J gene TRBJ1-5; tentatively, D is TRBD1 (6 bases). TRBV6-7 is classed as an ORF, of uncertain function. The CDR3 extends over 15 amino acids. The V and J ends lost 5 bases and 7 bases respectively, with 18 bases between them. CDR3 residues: CASSTAGRGRQPQHF. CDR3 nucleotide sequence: TGTGCCAGCAGTACCGCTGGCAGGGGTAGGCAGCCCCAGCATTTT.

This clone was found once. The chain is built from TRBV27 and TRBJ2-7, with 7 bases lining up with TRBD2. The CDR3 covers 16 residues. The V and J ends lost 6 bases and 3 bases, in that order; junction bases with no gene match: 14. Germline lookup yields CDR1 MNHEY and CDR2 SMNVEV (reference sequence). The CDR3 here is CASRIVGSSGGYEQYF. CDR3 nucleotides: TGTGCCAGCAGGATTGTTGGTTCTAGCGGAGGCTACGAGCAGTACTTC.

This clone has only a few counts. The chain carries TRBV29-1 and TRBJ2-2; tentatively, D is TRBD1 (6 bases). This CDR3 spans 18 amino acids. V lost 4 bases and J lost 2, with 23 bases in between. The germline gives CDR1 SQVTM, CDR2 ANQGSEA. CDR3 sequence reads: CSVVVSTGLIHNTGELFF. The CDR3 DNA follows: TGCAGCGTTGTTGTTTCCACAGGGTTAATACATAACACCGGGGAGCTGTTTTTT.

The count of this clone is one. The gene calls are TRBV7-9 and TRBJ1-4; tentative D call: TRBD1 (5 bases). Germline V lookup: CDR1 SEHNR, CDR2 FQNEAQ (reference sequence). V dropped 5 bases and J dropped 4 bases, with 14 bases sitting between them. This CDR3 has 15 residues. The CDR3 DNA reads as TGTGCCAGCAGCCTCGTGGCAGGGTTTAATGAAAAACTGTTTTTT. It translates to CASSLVAGFNEKLFF.

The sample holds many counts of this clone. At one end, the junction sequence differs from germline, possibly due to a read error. CDR3 bases: TGTGCCATCAGTGGGTTTCGGACAGGGGTTTTCCAAGAGACCCAGTACTTC. Translated, it gives CAISGFRTGVFQETQYF. The chain combines TRBV6-1 with TRBJ2-5; 9 bases are shared with TRBD1. The V gene's germline CDR1 is MNHNS and CDR2 SASEGT. The CDR3 runs 17 residues.

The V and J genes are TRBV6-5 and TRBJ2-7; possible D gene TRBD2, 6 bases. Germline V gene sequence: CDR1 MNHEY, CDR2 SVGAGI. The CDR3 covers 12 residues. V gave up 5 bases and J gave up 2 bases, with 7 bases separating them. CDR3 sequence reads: CASSGGAYEQYF. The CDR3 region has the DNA TGTGCCAGCAGTGGCGGGGCCTACGAGCAGTACTTC.

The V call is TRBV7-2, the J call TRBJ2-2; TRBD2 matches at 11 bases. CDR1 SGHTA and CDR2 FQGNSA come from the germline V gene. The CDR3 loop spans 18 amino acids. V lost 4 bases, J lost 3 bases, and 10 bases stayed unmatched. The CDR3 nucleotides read TGTGCCAGCAGCTATGGCCTAGCACTAGCGGGAGACACCGGGGAGCTGTTTTTT. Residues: CASSYGLALAGDTGELFF.

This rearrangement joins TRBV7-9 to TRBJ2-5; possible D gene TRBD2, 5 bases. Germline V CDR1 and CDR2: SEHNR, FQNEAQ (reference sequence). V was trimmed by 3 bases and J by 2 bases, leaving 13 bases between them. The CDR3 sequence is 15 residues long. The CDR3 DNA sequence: TGTGCCAGCAGCTTTCGGGGAAATCCTCAAGAGACCCAGTACTTC. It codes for CASSFRGNPQETQYF.

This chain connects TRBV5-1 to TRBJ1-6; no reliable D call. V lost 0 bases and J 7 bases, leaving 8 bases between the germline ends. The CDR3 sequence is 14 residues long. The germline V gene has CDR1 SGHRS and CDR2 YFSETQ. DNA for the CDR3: TGCGCCAGCAGCTTGGGAACAGCGAATTCACCCCTCCACTTT. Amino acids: CASSLGTANSPLHF.

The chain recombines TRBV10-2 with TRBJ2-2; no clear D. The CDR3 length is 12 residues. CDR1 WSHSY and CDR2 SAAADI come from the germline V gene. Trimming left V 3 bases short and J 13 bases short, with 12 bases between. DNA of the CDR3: TGCGCCAGCAGTGAAGACGGCGGCGGGCTGTTTTTT. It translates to CASSEDGGGLFF.

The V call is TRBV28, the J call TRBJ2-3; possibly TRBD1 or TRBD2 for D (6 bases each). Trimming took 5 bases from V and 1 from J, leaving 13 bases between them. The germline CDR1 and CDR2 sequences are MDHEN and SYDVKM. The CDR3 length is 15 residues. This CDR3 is CASSTSGAGTDTQYF. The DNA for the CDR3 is TGTGCCAGCAGTACATCGGGGGCCGGCACAGATACGCAGTATTTT. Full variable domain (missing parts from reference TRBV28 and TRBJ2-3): DVKVTQSSRYLVKRTGEKVFLECVQDMDHENMFWYRQDPGLGLRLIYFSYDVKMKEKGDIPEGYSVSREKKERFSLILESASTNQTSMYLCASSTSGAGTDTQYFGPGTRLTVL.

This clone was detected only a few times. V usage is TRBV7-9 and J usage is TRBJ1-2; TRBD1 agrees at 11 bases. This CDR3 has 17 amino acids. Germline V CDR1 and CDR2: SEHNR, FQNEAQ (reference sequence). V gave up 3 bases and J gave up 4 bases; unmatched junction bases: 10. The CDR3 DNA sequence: TGTGCCAGCAGCTTCCCGCCCCGGGACAGGGGGGTCTATGGCTACACCTTC. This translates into CASSFPPRDRGVYGYTF.